This is a list of T cell receptor beta chains from one sample in a study of blood T cell repertoires in COVID-19. Clones were sequenced by immunoSEQ multiplex PCR, and TCRdb holds only the in-frame ones, with some missing. This table holds 100,000 to 120,000 clones, around 89% found once. Specimen: peripheral blood. The receptors come from a woman aged 45-60 years with acute or convalescent COVID-19. The CDR3 runs from the conserved cysteine through the conserved F or W. The D gene is left open where the match is weak. Clone sizes are given selectively: once, few, many, or a class where the clone is expanded.

D: NA
J: TRBJ1-5
V: TRBV6-1
size: NA
CDR3: CASSEAIQGGQPQHF
DNA: TGTGCCAGCAGTGAAGCGATTCAGGGAGGGCAGCCCCAGCATTTT

D: NA
J: TRBJ1-1
V: TRBV28
size: NA
CDR3: CASSPATGPEAFF
DNA: TGTGCCAGCAGCCCCGCTACAGGGCCTGAAGCTTTCTTT

D: TRBD1
J: TRBJ1-2
V: TRBV5-5
size: NA
CDR3: CASSFRGAVDGYTF
DNA: TGTGCCAGCAGCTTCAGGGGGGCCGTTGATGGCTACACCTTC

D: TRBD2
J: TRBJ2-1
V: TRBV11-2
size: NA
CDR3: CASSLGTSGYNEQFF
DNA: TGTGCCAGCAGCCTTGGGACTAGCGGATACAATGAGCAGTTCTTC

D: TRBD1
J: TRBJ1-1
V: TRBV6-6
size: NA
CDR3: CASSYSTGTEAFF
DNA: TGTGCCAGCAGTTACTCGACAGGGACTGAAGCTTTCTTT

D: NA
J: TRBJ2-5
V: TRBV3-1/TRBV3-2
size: NA
CDR3: CASSPWGDGGETQYF
DNA: TGTGCCAGCAGTCCTTGGGGTGATGGGGGGGAGACCCAGTACTTC

D: NA
J: TRBJ2-3
V: TRBV7-8
size: NA
CDR3: CASSVGLSTDTQYF
DNA: TGTGCCAGCAGCGTGGGACTGAGCACAGATACGCAGTATTTT

D: TRBD2
J: TRBJ2-1
V: TRBV19
size: NA
CDR3: CASSTSGRSSYNEQFF
DNA: TGTGCCAGTAGCACTAGCGGGCGGAGCTCCTACAATGAGCAGTTCTTC

D: NA
J: TRBJ2-2
V: TRBV5-4
size: NA
CDR3: CASSLTVTRTLRNTGELFF
DNA: TGTGCCAGCAGCTTGACGGTGACTAGAACTTTGAGGAACACCGGGGAGCTGTTTTTT

D: TRBD2
J: TRBJ2-1
V: TRBV5-1
size: NA
CDR3: CASRHTSGDEQFF
DNA: TGCGCCAGCAGACATACTAGCGGGGATGAGCAGTTCTTC

D: NA
J: TRBJ1-2
V: TRBV14
size: NA
CDR3: CASSLTGGYTF
DNA: TGTGCCAGCAGCCTAACGGGGGGCTACACCTTC

D: TRBD1
J: TRBJ2-2
V: TRBV5-1
size: few
CDR3: CASSGTGGTGELFF
DNA: TGCGCCAGCAGCGGAACAGGGGGCACCGGGGAGCTGTTTTTT

D: NA
J: TRBJ1-2
V: TRBV5-1
size: once
CDR3: CASSLGTDDYGYTF
DNA: TGCGCCAGCAGCTTGGGTACAGACGACTATGGCTACACCTTC

D: TRBD2
J: TRBJ2-1
V: TRBV11-3
size: NA
CDR3: CASSRGGSSYNEQFF
DNA: TGTGCCAGCTCACGGGGGGGGAGCTCCTACAATGAGCAGTTCTTC

D: NA
J: TRBJ1-2
V: TRBV7-9
size: NA
CDR3: CASSLDGERSGYTF
DNA: TGTGCCAGCAGCTTAGATGGAGAGCGATCGGGCTACACCTTC

D: TRBD1
J: TRBJ1-1
V: TRBV19
size: NA
CDR3: CASSIRGHGTEAFF
DNA: TGTGCCAGTAGTATTAGGGGGCATGGTACTGAAGCTTTCTTT

D: TRBD1
J: TRBJ2-6
V: TRBV15
size: NA
CDR3: CATRQVRDRSFSGANVLTF
DNA: TGTGCCACCAGGCAGGTTAGGGACAGATCTTTCTCTGGGGCCAACGTCCTGACTTTC

D: NA
J: TRBJ2-7
V: TRBV24-1
size: NA
CDR3: CATSDQNFPQYF
DNA: TGTGCCACCAGTGATCAAAACTTCCCTCAGTACTTC

D: TRBD2
J: TRBJ2-7
V: TRBV5-1
size: NA
CDR3: CASIGGSSGSGEQYF
DNA: TGCGCCAGCATAGGGGGATCGAGCGGGAGTGGCGAGCAGTACTTC

D: TRBD2
J: TRBJ2-1
V: TRBV28
size: once
CDR3: CASSSSGSRDNEQFF
DNA: TGTGCCAGCAGTTCGAGCGGGAGCAGAGACAATGAGCAGTTCTTC

D: TRBD1
J: TRBJ1-2
V: TRBV15
size: NA
CDR3: CATSRKIGQGDGYTF
DNA: TGTGCCACCAGCAGGAAGATTGGACAGGGTGATGGCTACACCTTC

D: TRBD2
J: TRBJ2-3
V: TRBV19
size: NA
CDR3: CASSPLRENLDTQYF
DNA: TGTGCCAGTAGTCCTTTGCGGGAGAACCTGGATACGCAGTATTTT

D: TRBD2
J: TRBJ2-7
V: TRBV7-2
size: few
CDR3: CASSFKTSAGEQYF
DNA: TGTGCCAGCAGCTTTAAGACTAGCGCGGGGGAGCAGTACTTC

D: TRBD2
J: TRBJ2-1
V: TRBV12-3/TRBV12-4
size: NA
CDR3: CASSEGLALLFF
DNA: TGTGCCAGCAGCGAGGGACTAGCTCTATTGTTCTTC

D: TRBD1
J: TRBJ1-3
V: TRBV3-1/TRBV3-2
size: NA
CDR3: CASSLGTGASGNTIYF
DNA: TGTGCCAGCAGCCTCGGGACAGGGGCCTCTGGAAACACCATATATTTT

D: NA
J: TRBJ2-5
V: TRBV2
size: NA
CDR3: CASSGPQAIETQYF
DNA: TGTGCCAGCAGTGGGCCTCAGGCCATAGAGACCCAGTACTTC

D: TRBD1
J: TRBJ2-1
V: TRBV11-3
size: NA
CDR3: CASSLRGTGGNEQFF
DNA: TGTGCCAGCAGCTTACGGGGGACAGGGGGCAATGAGCAGTTCTTC

D: NA
J: TRBJ2-5
V: TRBV7-2
size: NA
CDR3: CASSLGWGLETQYF
DNA: TGTGCCAGCAGCTTAGGGTGGGGGCTTGAGACCCAGTACTTC

D: NA
J: TRBJ1-3
V: TRBV7-2
size: NA
CDR3: CASSSTGSPGNTIYF
DNA: TGTGCCAGCAGCTCTACAGGGAGCCCTGGAAACACCATATATTTT

D: NA
J: TRBJ1-5
V: TRBV7-9
size: NA
CDR3: CASSSSRGGQPQHF
DNA: TGTGCCAGCAGCTCCTCCAGGGGCGGTCAGCCCCAGCATTTT

D: TRBD1
J: TRBJ1-1
V: TRBV19
size: NA
CDR3: CASRPGQGAREAFF
DNA: TGTGCCAGTAGGCCGGGACAGGGGGCTCGAGAAGCTTTCTTT

D: TRBD2
J: TRBJ2-1
V: TRBV5-1
size: NA
CDR3: CASSLEGTSVDEQFF
DNA: TGCGCCAGCAGCTTGGAGGGGACTAGCGTGGATGAGCAGTTCTTC

D: NA
J: TRBJ2-6
V: TRBV19
size: NA
CDR3: CASSILDRRSSGANVLTF
DNA: TGTGCCAGTAGTATATTAGACAGGCGGTCCTCTGGGGCCAACGTCCTGACTTTC

D: TRBD1
J: TRBJ1-4
V: TRBV6-1
size: NA
CDR3: CASSEVAPDRGGNEKLFF
DNA: TGTGCCAGCAGTGAAGTGGCCCCTGACAGGGGAGGGAATGAAAAACTGTTTTTT

D: TRBD2
J: TRBJ2-3
V: TRBV18
size: NA
CDR3: CASSLQLAGGEDTQYF
DNA: TGTGCCAGCTCACTACAACTAGCGGGAGGCGAAGATACGCAGTATTTT

D: NA
J: TRBJ2-2
V: TRBV27
size: NA
CDR3: CASSLLGGTGELFF
DNA: TGTGCCAGCAGTTTATTGGGGGGCACCGGGGAGCTGTTTTTT

D: TRBD1
J: TRBJ1-5
V: TRBV30
size: few
CDR3: CAWSVQGDQPQHF
DNA: TGTGCCTGGAGTGTACAGGGGGATCAGCCCCAGCATTTT

D: TRBD1
J: TRBJ2-3
V: TRBV15
size: NA
CDR3: CATSSGQVATDTQYF
DNA: TGTGCCACCAGCAGTGGACAGGTAGCCACAGATACGCAGTATTTT

D: TRBD2
J: TRBJ2-2
V: TRBV30
size: NA
CDR3: CARETSGNTGELFF
DNA: TGTGCCAGAGAGACTAGCGGGAATACCGGGGAGCTGTTTTTT

D: NA
J: TRBJ1-5
V: TRBV6-2/TRBV6-3
size: NA
CDR3: CASSYGWADQPQHF
DNA: TGTGCCAGCAGTTACGGCTGGGCCGATCAGCCCCAGCATTTT

D: NA
J: TRBJ2-7
V: TRBV5-6
size: NA
CDR3: CASSLVDLREQYF
DNA: TGTGCCAGCAGCTTGGTGGATTTGAGGGAGCAGTACTTC

D: TRBD1
J: TRBJ2-1
V: TRBV6-4
size: many
CDR3: CASSVSTGTGGDKFF
DNA: TGTGCCAGCAGTGTTTCGACCGGGACAGGGGGCGATAAGTTCTTC

D: NA
J: TRBJ1-4
V: TRBV6-5
size: NA
CDR3: CASSYSTATNEKLFF
DNA: TGTGCCAGCAGTTACTCCACTGCAACTAATGAAAAACTGTTTTTT

D: NA
J: TRBJ1-5
V: TRBV21-1
size: NA
CDR3: CASGLSGHPPRYSNQPQHF
DNA: TGTGCCAGCGGCCTATCGGGACACCCTCCACGCTATAGCAATCAGCCCCAGCATTTT

D: NA
J: TRBJ1-2
V: TRBV28
size: NA
CDR3: CASLLRAGLGYTF
DNA: TGTGCCAGCCTTCTGAGGGCAGGCCTGGGATACACCTTC

D: TRBD2
J: TRBJ2-7
V: TRBV7-9
size: NA
CDR3: CASSLGTSGSYEQYF
DNA: TGTGCCAGCAGCCTCGGGACTAGCGGATCCTACGAGCAGTACTTC

D: NA
J: TRBJ2-5
V: TRBV7-7
size: NA
CDR3: CASSLSGAQQETQYF
DNA: TGTGCCAGCAGCTTATCAGGGGCCCAACAAGAGACCCAGTACTTC

D: NA
J: TRBJ2-5
V: TRBV6-6
size: once
CDR3: CASQEILDGTQYF
DNA: TGTGCCAGCCAGGAGATACTAGATGGGACCCAGTACTTC

D: TRBD1
J: TRBJ1-6
V: TRBV19
size: once
CDR3: CASSGQGNSPLHF
DNA: TGTGCCAGTTCAGGACAGGGTAATTCACCCCTCCACTTT

D: NA
J: TRBJ2-4
V: TRBV18
size: NA
CDR3: CASSMDSSVAKNIQYF
DNA: TGTGCCAGCTCGATGGACAGCTCAGTAGCCAAAAACATTCAGTACTTC